This T cell receptor beta chain was retrieved from a study of blood T cell repertoires in COVID-19. Study context: Sites in the United States, Italy and Spain provided acute and convalescent COVID-19 samples. PBMCs, B-cell-depleted T cells, or T cells provided the cDNA or gDNA that made up the material.

Seattle cases were enrolled at active infection and followed longitudinally. In the case of this clone: This same CDR3 is encoded by further DNA sequences in the sample.

Repertoires were generated with immunoSEQ multiplex PCR, while TCRdb's copy carries only in-frame clones and drops some. Of about 68,000 clones in the sample, roughly nine tenths were seen once. The ends lost 2 bases at V and 3 bases at J; junction bases unmatched: 3. Germline V gives CDR1 GTSNPN, CDR2 SVGIG (reference sequence). The CDR3 contains 13 residues. The sequence was collected from a man aged 40-50 years with COVID-19, enrolled during active disease. Sequencing was carried out using peripheral blood. This rearrangement joins TRBV30 to TRBJ1-2; 7 bases are shared with TRBD1. CDR3 residues: CAWSPQGDYGYTF. The CDR3 nucleotides are TGTGCCTGGAGTCCGCAGGGGGACTATGGCTACACCTTC.